Listed below are T cell receptor beta chains from one sample, sequenced in a study of T-cell memory formation after mild COVID-19. Via MiXCR, TCRdb re-called the 5' RACE reads, giving one row per CDR3 protein. The data show some 65,000 distinct CDR3 sequences, about a sixth seen once. Sequencing used PBMCs or a T cell subset sorted from them (not recorded which). The receptor set was obtained from an adult woman who had mild COVID-19 (a few samples of this study predate the infection). Cell type and time point are not known. The CDR3 runs from the conserved cysteine through the conserved F or W. A D gene is named only where the DNA matches it firmly. A row's size may be missing; if present it is once, few, many or a size class.

size	D	V	J	DNA	CDR3
NA	NA	TRBV29-1	TRBJ2-4	TGCAGCGTCCGTCCCCTGGGGGCCAAAAACATTCAGTACTTC	CSVRPLGAKNIQYF
many	NA	TRBV5-1	TRBJ2-3	TGCGCCAGCAGCTCCTCCGCAAGCGGCACAGATACGCAGTATTTT	CASSSSASGTDTQYF
few	NA	TRBV29-1	TRBJ2-1	TGCAGCGTTGAAGATTCTGACAGGAGCTCCTACAATGAGCAGTTCTTC	CSVEDSDRSSYNEQFF
few	TRBD2	TRBV7-9	TRBJ2-3	TGTGCCCTGCCGGCAGCGGGAGGTTCTCGAGATACGCAGTATTTT	CALPAAGGSRDTQYF
NA	NA	TRBV7-9	TRBJ2-3	TGTGCCAGCAGCTTAGCGCGGGTCATTAGCACAGATACGCAGTATTTT	CASSLARVISTDTQYF
once	TRBD2	TRBV27	TRBJ2-5	TGTGCCAGCAGTTTATCGCCTAGCGGGAGGGCCGCAAAAGAGACCCAGTACTTC	CASSLSPSGRAAKETQYF
few	NA	TRBV5-6	TRBJ1-1	TGTGCCAGCAGCTTCTTCGCGGGGAACACTGAAGCTTTCTTT	CASSFFAGNTEAFF
few	TRBD1	TRBV6-6	TRBJ2-5	TGTGCCAGCAGAACACAGGGGCTGAGGGAAGAGACCCAGTACTTC	CASRTQGLREETQYF
few	NA	TRBV12-3/TRBV12-4	TRBJ1-5	TGTGCCAGCAGTTTAGAGGGTCAGCCCCAGCATTTT	CASSLEGQPQHF
many	NA	TRBV5-1	TRBJ2-7	TGCGCCAGCAGCTTGGAACTAGGAGGCGAGCAGTACTTC	CASSLELGGEQYF
few	TRBD1	TRBV4-1	TRBJ2-2	TGCGCCAGCAGCCAACACGGACAGGGCGAGGGCACCGGGGAGCTGTTTTTT	CASSQHGQGEGTGELFF
NA	TRBD2	TRBV5-4	TRBJ2-3	TGTGCCAGCAGCAATCCGGGACTATCCACAGATACGCAGTATTTT	CASSNPGLSTDTQYF
NA	TRBD2	TRBV7-9	TRBJ2-1	TGTGCCAGCAGCCCCCTGGATCTAGCGGGGAGGAGTGAGCAGTTCTTC	CASSPLDLAGRSEQFF
few	NA	TRBV6-5	TRBJ1-6	TGTGCCAGCAGTTTATCCCATTCAGGGATTCTCAATTCACCCCTCCACTTT	CASSLSHSGILNSPLHF
once	NA	TRBV5-1	TRBJ2-7	TGCGCCAGCAGCTTCGGAGGGGACGAGCAGTACTTC	CASSFGGDEQYF
NA	NA	TRBV7-7	TRBJ2-7	TGTGCCAGCGGGAACCTCGCGGGTGAGCAGTACTTC	CASGNLAGEQYF
few	TRBD1	TRBV19	TRBJ1-1	TGTGCCAGTAGTATCGGGCAGGGGGGGAACACTGAAGCTTTCTTT	CASSIGQGGNTEAFF
many	TRBD1	TRBV7-9	TRBJ2-3	TGTGCCAGCAGCCCCCAACTCCGGGACAGGGAGTATTTT	CASSPQLRDREYF
NA	NA	TRBV7-6	TRBJ2-1	TGTGCCAGCAGCCCTAGCCTGGCAGGGTCAGATGAGCAGTTCTTC	CASSPSLAGSDEQFF
NA	NA	TRBV12-3/TRBV12-4	TRBJ2-7	TGTGCCAGCAGTACCTCCAGGGATCGGGAGCAGTACTTC	CASSTSRDREQYF
few	NA	TRBV7-9	TRBJ2-7	TGTGCCAGCAGCTTAGCGGCAGAGGAGTACTTC	CASSLAAEEYF
NA	NA	TRBV20-1	TRBJ2-1	TGCAGTGCCAACCCTGCCGGGTCTGCAAGCTCCTACAATGAGCAGTTCTTC	CSANPAGSASSYNEQFF
NA	NA	TRBV29-1	TRBJ2-7	TGCAGCGCTAGGACCGAGACCTACGAGCAGTACTTC	CSARTETYEQYF
NA	NA	TRBV6-1	TRBJ2-5	TGTGCCAGCATGATAAGGGTTCAGGGGTGGACCCAGTACTTC	CASMIRVQGWTQYF
few	TRBD1	TRBV9	TRBJ2-5	TGTGCCACCTCGACCGGGACAGTGGCTTTTGAGACCCAGTACTTC	CATSTGTVAFETQYF
NA	TRBD1	TRBV12-3/TRBV12-4	TRBJ2-1	TGTGCCAGCAGCGGCGGACAGGGGGCGATTGCCAATGAGCAGTTCTTC	CASSGGQGAIANEQFF
NA	NA	TRBV13	TRBJ2-3	TGTGCCAGCAGCTCGCCCCGGAGGGGAACAGATACGCAGTATTTT	CASSSPRRGTDTQYF
few	TRBD2	TRBV9	TRBJ2-1	TGTGCCAGCAGCTCTGGACTAGCGGGAGGGCGGGAGCAGTTCTTC	CASSSGLAGGREQFF
NA	TRBD1	TRBV7-9	TRBJ2-3	TGTGCCAGCAGCCATCCGGGACAGGGGTATAGCACAGATACGCAGTATTTT	CASSHPGQGYSTDTQYF
few	NA	TRBV5-1	TRBJ2-3	TGCGCCAGCAGCTTGGCCGGAGGGGACAGCACAGATACGCAGTATTTT	CASSLAGGDSTDTQYF
few	NA	TRBV11-2	TRBJ2-1	TGTGCCAGCAGCTCGTTGTCAGGATTAGCCGAGTACAATGAGCAGTTCTTC	CASSSLSGLAEYNEQFF
NA	NA	TRBV20-1	TRBJ1-1	TGCAGTGCCCCCCAGGGGTTGAACACTGAAGCTTTCTTT	CSAPQGLNTEAFF
few	NA	TRBV12-3/TRBV12-4	TRBJ2-1	TGTGCCAGCAGCTTCATACCCGCGGGGACATTATCCTACAATGAGCAGTTCTTC	CASSFIPAGTLSYNEQFF